This T cell receptor (beta chain) was sequenced during a study of blood T cell repertoires in COVID-19. The method was immunoSEQ multiplex PCR; TCRdb's version includes in-frame clones alone and lacks a portion of them. The table has fewer than 250,000 clones, around 86% seen once; the top ten hold approximately 10%. V was trimmed by 6 bases and J by 11 bases, leaving 11 bases between them. This CDR3 is built from 12 residues. The chain joins TRBV12-3 or TRBV12-4 to TRBJ1-6; unclear D gene. Sequences were obtained from peripheral blood. This receptor was obtained from a man between 45 and 60 years old with COVID-19, enrolled during active disease. The CDR3 nucleotides are TGTGCCAGCAGCCCTTCGGGGACACCCCTCCACTTT. Its protein is CASSPSGTPLHF.